Listed below are T cell receptor beta chains from one sample, sequenced in a study of T cell responses to AZD1222 COVID-19 vaccine. Produced via immunoSEQ multiplex PCR; TCRdb's table is partial and in-frame only. The sample lists about 130,000 clones, around 90% occurring once. Sequencing was performed on peripheral blood, taken on day 0 of AZD1222 vaccination. The receptors stem from an adult in good health. The CDR3 runs from the conserved cysteine through the conserved F or W. The D gene is left open where the match is weak. Clone size is not always given. Where it is, it says once, few, many or a class for expanded clones.

>TRBV5-5|NA|TRBD1|TRBJ1-5
TGTGCCAGCAGCCGGGGACAGGCTTTCCATCAGCCCCAGCATTTT
CASSRGQAFHQPQHF
>TRBV7-9|NA|TRBD2|TRBJ2-7
TGTGCCAGCAGCATAGGACTAGCGGGAGCCTTTCGGAACGAGCAGTACTTC
CASSIGLAGAFRNEQYF
>TRBV28|NA|TRBD1|TRBJ2-7
TGTGCCAGCATTGCCGGGGGACAGGGGGCGCCGGAGCAGTACTTC
CASIAGGQGAPEQYF
>TRBV7-3|NA|TRBD2|TRBJ2-7
TGTGCCAGCAGCTCCCCTGAGGCGGGGGAATACGAGCAGTACTTC
CASSSPEAGEYEQYF
>TRBV7-9|NA|NA|TRBJ1-1
TGTGCCAGCAGATTAGTGACGGGAGACACTGAAGCTTTCTTT
CASRLVTGDTEAFF
>TRBV7-6|once|NA|TRBJ2-1
TGTGCCAGCAGCTTAGTCGGGTTGACGGGAAGCTCCTACAATGAGCAGTTCTTC
CASSLVGLTGSSYNEQFF
>TRBV20-1|NA|NA|TRBJ1-1
TGCAGTGCTAGAGGGAACACTGAAGCTTTCTTT
CSARGNTEAFF
>TRBV30|once|NA|TRBJ1-2
TGTGCCTGGAGATTAAAGGGAGGGGATGGCTACACCTTC
CAWRLKGGDGYTF
>TRBV24-1|NA|TRBD2|TRBJ2-1
TGTGCCACCAGTGATTCCCGACTAGCGGAGCAGTTCTTC
CATSDSRLAEQFF
>TRBV5-1|NA|NA|TRBJ2-1
TGCGCCAGCAGCAGACAGAGCTCCTACAATGAGCAGTTCTTC
CASSRQSSYNEQFF
>TRBV7-9|NA|NA|TRBJ2-1
TGTGCCAGCAGATCCCGATCCCTCGATGAGCAGTTCTTC
CASRSRSLDEQFF
>TRBV14|NA|NA|TRBJ1-6
TGTGCCAGCAGCCAAGATCACACAGTTAATTCACCCCTCCACTTT
CASSQDHTVNSPLHF
>TRBV19|few|TRBD2|TRBJ2-1
TGTGCCAGTAGTAGACGGGGACTAGCCCATGAGCAGTTCTTC
CASSRRGLAHEQFF
>TRBV20-1|NA|NA|TRBJ2-7
TGCAGTGCTAGTGCGGGGAGCTCCTACGAGCAGTACTTC
CSASAGSSYEQYF
>TRBV9|NA|TRBD2|TRBJ2-1
TGTGCCAGCAGCGTAGTGGGTGGTAGCGGGGGACGTCGTAATGAGCAGTTCTTC
CASSVVGGSGGRRNEQFF
>TRBV28|NA|NA|TRBJ1-5
TGTGCCAGCAGTCCTCGCCTCAGAAATCAGCCCCAGCATTTT
CASSPRLRNQPQHF
>TRBV13|NA|NA|TRBJ1-2
TGTGCCAGCAGCTTACGACTCGGGGGGAACTATGGCTACACCTTC
CASSLRLGGNYGYTF
>TRBV7-3|NA|NA|TRBJ1-1
TGTGCCAGCAGCTTAAATCCCATCTCGTTGAACACTGAAGCTTTCTTT
CASSLNPISLNTEAFF
>TRBV4-1|NA|TRBD1|TRBJ2-4
TGCGCCAGCAGCCAGGAACACGGACAGGGAAAACTAGCCAAAAACATTCAGTACTTC
CASSQEHGQGKLAKNIQYF
>TRBV29-1|NA|NA|TRBJ1-1
TGCAGCGCCCAGGGAAACACTGAAGCTTTCTTT
CSAQGNTEAFF
>TRBV7-2|NA|NA|TRBJ1-1
TGTGCCAGCAGCTTAGGACAGGCTAACACTGAAGCTTTCTTT
CASSLGQANTEAFF
>TRBV5-1|once|TRBD1|TRBJ2-7
TGCGCCAGCAGCCCCACAGGGGACGAGCAGTACTTC
CASSPTGDEQYF
>TRBV9|NA|TRBD2|TRBJ2-1
TGTGCCAGCAGCGTAGGAGCGGCGGGGGGGCCTGAGAATGAGCAGTTCTTC
CASSVGAAGGPENEQFF
>TRBV10-2|NA|NA|TRBJ2-5
TGCGCGACCGCGGTTGGACAGCAAATCAAAGAGACCCAGTACTTC
CATAVGQQIKETQYF
>TRBV7-9|NA|NA|TRBJ2-7
TGTGCCAGCACCGGATTCCGTCAGGGGGGACCCTACGAGCAGTACTTC
CASTGFRQGGPYEQYF
>TRBV19|NA|TRBD2|TRBJ2-3
TGTGCCAGTAGTCTAGCGGGAGAAACAGATACGCAGTATTTT
CASSLAGETDTQYF
>TRBV12-3/TRBV12-4|NA|NA|TRBJ1-5
TGTGCCAGCGGGCCGGGGCACAATCAGCCCCAGCATTTT
CASGPGHNQPQHF
>TRBV29-1|NA|NA|TRBJ1-5
TGCAGCGCCATGGAGGGAGGGGGGGGAAGTCAGCCCCAGCATTTT
CSAMEGGGGSQPQHF
>TRBV27|NA|NA|TRBJ2-1
TGTGCCAGCAGTTTATCAAACAATGAGCAGTTCTTC
CASSLSNNEQFF
>TRBV7-2|NA|NA|TRBJ1-1
TGTGCCAGCAGCTTAGATCGGCACACTGAAGCTTTCTTT
CASSLDRHTEAFF
>TRBV29-1|once|NA|TRBJ2-7
TGCAGCGTTTTAAAGGGTAGCTCCTACGAGCAGTACTTC
CSVLKGSSYEQYF
>TRBV2|NA|TRBD1|TRBJ1-1
TGTGCCAGCACCTCGGACAGGGTTACTGAAGCTTTCTTT
CASTSDRVTEAFF
>TRBV18|NA|NA|TRBJ2-5
TGTGCCAGCTCACCGTCAATGGGAGAGACCCAGTACTTC
CASSPSMGETQYF
>TRBV5-4|NA|NA|TRBJ1-2
TGTGCCAGCAGCAGAAGCACAGGCCACAGTGGCTACACCTTC
CASSRSTGHSGYTF
>TRBV19|few|NA|TRBJ1-2
TGTGCCAGTAGTATTCGACAGGTCGGCTATGGCTACACCTTC
CASSIRQVGYGYTF
>TRBV9|NA|NA|TRBJ1-2
TGTGCCAGCAGCGGGGATGGCTACACCTTC
CASSGDGYTF
>TRBV19|NA|NA|TRBJ2-1
TGTGCCAGTAGTGGTGGTTTTGCAGGGGTCTCCTACAATGAGCAGTTCTTC
CASSGGFAGVSYNEQFF
>TRBV19|once|NA|TRBJ1-5
TGTGCCAGTAGTATAGATCCCGCAAGTATAGTCAATCAGCCCCAGCATTTT
CASSIDPASIVNQPQHF
>TRBV28|NA|NA|TRBJ2-1
TGTGCCAGCAGTTTAACTGTTAGCTGGGATGAGCAGTTCTTC
CASSLTVSWDEQFF
>TRBV4-1|NA|NA|TRBJ2-4
TGCGCCAGCAGCCAAGATAGACCGGCGGGGAACATTCAGTACTTC
CASSQDRPAGNIQYF